The clone carrying this T cell receptor (beta chain) came up many times. The length of the CDR3 is 15 residues. Trimming at V came to 6 bases and at J to 4 bases, leaving 8 bases not matched to a gene. Germline lookup yields CDR1 SGHAT and CDR2 FQNNGV. This entry comes from a study of human T cells and chemical hapten exposure. The study extracted total RNA from unfractionated whole blood. The library put unique molecular identifiers onto individual cDNA molecules. A single record per CDR3 protein comes from TCRdb applying MiXCR to the reads. The table records about 120,000 distinct CDR3 sequences, roughly 8.5% of them present only once.

The TCR originated in a human donor in good health. Some clones in this sample may be carry-over from other donors' samples. Sequencing was done on a sample of whole blood. J is TRBJ2-3 and V is TRBV11-2; 9 nucleotides align to TRBD1. In DNA, the CDR3 is TGTGCCAGCAGAAAAACAGGGGGCAGAGCAGATACGCAGTATTTT. Protein: CASRKTGGRADTQYF.